This TCR beta chain comes out of a study of blood T cell repertoires in COVID-19. Background on the study: Italy, Spain and the United States were the sources of the convalescent and acute COVID-19 samples. Sources were T cells, B-cell-depleted T cells, or PBMCs; the material itself was cDNA or gDNA.

This clone was counted a single time. Per the original data handling: Reference gene primer amplification yielded estimated nucleated cell counts. Produced via immunoSEQ multiplex PCR; TCRdb's table is partial and in-frame only. V and J calls and clone size are copied from that table; D and trimming were computed from the DNA. The sample holds about 82,000 clones, about 83% seen once. V dropped 4 bases and J dropped 0 bases, with 6 bases sitting between them. CDR1 is SGHRS and CDR2 is YFSETQ in the germline V gene. CDR3 length: 13 residues. Sequenced material: peripheral blood. The sequence derives from a woman aged 60-70 years with acute or convalescent COVID-19. V usage is TRBV5-1 and J usage is TRBJ2-3, with D uncertain. CDR3 bases: TGCGCCAGCAGCCGTTCTAGCACAGATACGCAGTATTTT. Translated: CASSRSSTDTQYF.